In its sample, the clone carrying this T cell receptor beta chain was seen a few times. Its antigen remains unknown. The sample originates from a study of cytomegalovirus exposure and HLA in healthy donors. There are 14 residues in the CDR3. V was trimmed by 3 bases and J by 3 bases, leaving 12 bases between them. The germline CDR1 and CDR2 sequences are MNHEY and SMNVEV (reference sequence). General study findings and limits: An analysis was carried out later, and it reportedly showed fewer N-insertions in an Asian-associated ancestry cluster than the roughly 670-donor mean. A highly shared variant cluster was judged a likely technical artifact. TCR association rates varied by HLA locus in a later analysis, with DRB1 highest and HLA-C lowest.

PCR used 60 Vbeta primers and 13 Jbeta primers. Method: immunoSEQ multiplex PCR; TCRdb's copy keeps in-frame clones and lacks some. The sample consists of about 180,000 clones, around 77% of them appearing once. Source material: PBMCs. The TCR originated in a woman aged 30 to 39 in good health and CMV-seronegative. The chain links TRBV27 to TRBJ2-7; maybe TRBD2 (7 bases). For the CDR3, the DNA is TGTGCCAGCAGTTTGGGGGGGCGCGGCTACGAGCAGTACTTC. Amino acid sequence: CASSLGGRGYEQYF.